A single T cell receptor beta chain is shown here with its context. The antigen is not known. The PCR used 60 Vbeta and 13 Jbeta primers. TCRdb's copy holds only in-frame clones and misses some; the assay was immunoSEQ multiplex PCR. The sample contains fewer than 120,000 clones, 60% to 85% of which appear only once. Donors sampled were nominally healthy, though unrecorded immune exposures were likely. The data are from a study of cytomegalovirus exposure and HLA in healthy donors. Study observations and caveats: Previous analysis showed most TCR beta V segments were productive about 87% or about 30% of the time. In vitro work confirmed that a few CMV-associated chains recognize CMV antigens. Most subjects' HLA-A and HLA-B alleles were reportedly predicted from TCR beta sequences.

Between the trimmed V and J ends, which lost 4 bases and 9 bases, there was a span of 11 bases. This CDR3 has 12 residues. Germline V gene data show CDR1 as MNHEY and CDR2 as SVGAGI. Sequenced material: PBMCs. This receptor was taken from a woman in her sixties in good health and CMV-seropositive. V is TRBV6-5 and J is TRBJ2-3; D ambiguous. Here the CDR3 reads CASSSNPGTQYF. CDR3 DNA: TGTGCCAGCAGTTCGAACCCAGGAACGCAGTATTTT.